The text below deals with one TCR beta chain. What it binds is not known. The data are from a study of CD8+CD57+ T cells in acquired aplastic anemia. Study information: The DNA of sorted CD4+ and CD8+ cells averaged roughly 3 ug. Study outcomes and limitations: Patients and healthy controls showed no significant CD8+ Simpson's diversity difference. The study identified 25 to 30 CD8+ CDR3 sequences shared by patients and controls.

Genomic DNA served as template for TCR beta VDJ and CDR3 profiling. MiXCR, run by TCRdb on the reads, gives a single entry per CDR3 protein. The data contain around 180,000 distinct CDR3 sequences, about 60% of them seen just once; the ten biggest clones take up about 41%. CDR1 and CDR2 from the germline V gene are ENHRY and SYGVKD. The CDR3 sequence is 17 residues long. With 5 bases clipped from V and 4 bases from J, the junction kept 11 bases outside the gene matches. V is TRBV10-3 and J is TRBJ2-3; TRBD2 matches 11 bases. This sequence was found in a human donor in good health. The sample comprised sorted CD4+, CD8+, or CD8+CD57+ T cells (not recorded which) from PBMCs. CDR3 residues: CAISRMVAGGPPDTQYF. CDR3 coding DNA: TGTGCCATCAGTAGGATGGTAGCGGGAGGGCCGCCAGATACGCAGTATTTT.